The 14 T cell receptor beta chains below all came from one sample that was sequenced in a study of beta chain features in type 1 diabetes. For these TCRs, the target antigens are not known. Every bit of the isolated RNA underwent reverse transcription, so sequencing read expressed TCRB transcripts. Generated by immunoSEQ multiplex PCR, the TCRdb table keeps only in-frame clones and is missing some. The profile shows around 180,000 clones, roughly 8% of them singletons. Whole-study findings and limits: Among all four CD4+ subsets, Type 1 diabetes patients had TCRB CDR3s that were moderately but significantly shorter.

Sample: central memory CD4+ T cells from blood. The receptor set was obtained from a woman between 35 and 50 years old with type 1 diabetes.

This clone was observed at least ten times. This rearrangement joins TRBV12-5 to TRBJ2-3, with D perhaps matching TRBD1 (5 bases). The germline gives CDR1 LGHNT, CDR2 FRNRAP. V was cut by 6 bases and J by 2 bases, with 15 bases left in between. This CDR3 has 15 residues. The CDR3 DNA reads as TGTGCTAGTGGAGGGGATGCGTTCTCCACAGATACGCAGTATTTT. Its translation is CASGGDAFSTDTQYF.

This clone occurred many times. This sequence joins TRBV29-1 and TRBJ2-5, with 7 nucleotides matching TRBD1. Trimming took 6 bases from V and 7 from J; bases not matched to a gene: 8. Germline values: CDR1 SQVTM, CDR2 ANQGSEA. This CDR3 region has 12 residues. The CDR3 coding sequence is TGCAGCGTGGGGGACAGTGGGAGGACCCAGTACTTC. This codes for CSVGDSGRTQYF. The variable domain in full, with the rest retrieved from reference TRBV29-1 and TRBJ2-5, is SAVISQKPSRDICQRGTSLTIQCQVDSQVTMMFWYRQQPGQSLTLIATANQGSEATYESGFVIDKFPISRPNLTFSTLTVSNMSPEDSSIYLCSVGDSGRTQYFGPGTRLLVL.

This clone showed up many times. The chain is built from TRBV7-9 and TRBJ2-5; 10 positions match TRBD2. Per the germline V gene, CDR1 is SEHNR and CDR2 is FQNEAQ (reference sequence). The CDR3 is 16 residues long. With 8 bases clipped from V and 5 bases from J, the junction kept 14 bases outside the gene matches. Here the CDR3 reads CASRMGASGSQETQYF. The CDR3 DNA follows: TGTGCCAGCCGTATGGGGGCTAGCGGGAGCCAGGAGACCCAGTACTTC.

In this sample, this clone turned up a few times. The chain couples TRBV29-1 to TRBJ2-5; 8 nucleotides agree with TRBD1. V gave up 6 bases and J gave up 5 bases; unmatched junction bases: 8. Germline-derived CDR1 and CDR2 are SQVTM and ANQGSEA. The CDR3 is made up of 13 amino acids. The CDR3 nucleotides read TGCAGCGTCGGGACTTACAGGGGGGAGACCCAGTACTTC. Translated, it gives CSVGTYRGETQYF.

Many counts were recorded for this clone. V and J are TRBV4-1 and TRBJ1-1; D is unclear. Germline assignment: CDR1 MGHRA and CDR2 YSYEKL. CDR3 length: 15 amino acids. V was trimmed by 0 bases and J by 3 bases, leaving 11 bases between them. In nucleotides, the CDR3 is TGCGCCAGCAGCCAAGACCCGACGAGGGACACTGAAGCTTTCTTT. It yields the protein CASSQDPTRDTEAFF.

This clone has more than one count but fewer than ten. This chain connects TRBV7-9 to TRBJ1-5; D is ambiguous. V lost 1 base to trimming and J lost 5 bases, with 9 bases between them. This CDR3 has 14 residues. Germline V gene lookup returns CDR1 SEHNR and CDR2 FQNEAQ (reference sequence). The DNA for the CDR3 is TGTGCCAGCAGCTTAGACGGGATCGATCAGCCCCAGCATTTT. Protein product: CASSLDGIDQPQHF. The full variable domain, rest sourced from reference TRBV7-9 and TRBJ1-5, is DTGVSQNPRHKITKRGQNVTFRCDPISEHNRLYWYRQTLGQGPEFLTYFQNEAQLEKSRLLSDRFSAERPKGSFSTLEIQRTEQGDSAMYLCASSLDGIDQPQHFGDGTRLSIL.

A few counts support this clone. J is TRBJ2-4 and V is TRBV9, with D unclear. Trimming removed 4 bases from V and 0 bases from J, with 14 bases in between. The germline CDR1 and CDR2 sequences are SGDLS and YYNGEE. The CDR3 runs to 16 residues. The CDR3, as DNA: TGTGCCAGCAGCTTAGGGCCGATCCTAGCCAAAAACATTCAGTACTTC. Its translation: CASSLGPILAKNIQYF.

This clone was detected only a few times. The chain has TRBV27 and TRBJ1-2; D is undetermined. V was trimmed by 1 base and J by 1 base, leaving 10 bases between them. This CDR3 region has 15 residues. CDR1 and CDR2 from the germline V gene are MNHEY and SMNVEV (reference sequence). The DNA for the CDR3 is TGTGCCAGCAGTTTATGGGGAGACCTTAACTATGGCTACACCTTC. Residues: CASSLWGDLNYGYTF.

The chain uses TRBV7-2 and TRBJ2-3; TRBD2 might be the D (5 bases). Germline CDR1 reads SGHTA; CDR2 reads FQGNSA. V shed 1 base and J shed 0 bases, with 14 bases lying between them. The CDR3 totals 17 residues. The CDR3 spells CASSLEPGGGSTDTQYF. The CDR3 bases are TGTGCCAGCAGCTTAGAGCCCGGCGGCGGGAGCACAGATACGCAGTATTTT.

This clone was counted between two and nine times. The J gene is TRBJ2-1, the V gene TRBV28; TRBD2 matches 7 bases. This CDR3 is built from 14 residues. Germline CDR1 MDHEN, CDR2 SYDVKM. V lost 10 bases and J lost 6; bases outside the gene matches: 12. The CDR3 sequence is CAIQFRTRVNEQFF. The CDR3 coding sequence is TGTGCCATCCAGTTTAGGACTAGGGTCAATGAGCAGTTCTTC.

This clone showed up just a few times. The V and J genes are TRBV9 and TRBJ2-4; 8 bases align to TRBD2. Germline trimming cut 0 bases from V and 5 bases from J; bases unmatched to any gene: 1. Germline CDR1 and CDR2: SGDLS and YYNGEE. The CDR3 is 14 residues long. CDR3 nucleotides: TGTGCCAGCAGCGTAGGGGGACTAGAAAACATTCAGTACTTC. It is translated as CASSVGGLENIQYF.

The rearrangement uses TRBV4-3 and TRBJ2-6, with unresolved D. Germline V gives CDR1 LGHNA, CDR2 YSLEER. The length of the CDR3 is 16 residues. V was pared by 0 bases and J by 4 bases, with 10 bases between. The CDR3 nucleotides read TGCGCCAGCAGCCAAGATGGAGCGCGGGGGGCCAACGTCCTGACTTTC. Its translation: CASSQDGARGANVLTF.

The sample holds a few counts of this clone. The V call is TRBV30, the J call TRBJ1-4; 7 positions match TRBD1. The CDR3 consists of 14 residues. V gave up 1 base and J gave up 4 bases; unmatched junction bases: 3. Germline loops: CDR1 GTSNPN, CDR2 SVGIG (reference sequence). CDR3: CAWSADRVNEKLFF. The DNA of the CDR3 is TGTGCCTGGAGTGCCGACAGGGTTAATGAAAAACTGTTTTTT. Together with reference TRBV30 and TRBJ1-4, the CDR3 gives the full variable domain: SQTIHQWPATLVQPVGSPLSLECTVEGTSNPNLYWYRQAAGRGLQLLFYSVGIGQISSEVPQNLSASRPQDRQFILSSKKLLLSDSGFYLCAWSADRVNEKLFFGSGTQLSVL.

This clone was found many times. The chain has TRBV28 and TRBJ2-7; D is possibly TRBD2 (6 bases). The CDR3 runs to 14 residues. Trimming removed 5 bases at V and 1 base at J, with 12 bases between. Germline V lookup: CDR1 MDHEN, CDR2 SYDVKM. DNA for the CDR3: TGTGCCAGCAGTCACCGGGACTGGTCCTACGAGCAGTACTTC. It specifies CASSHRDWSYEQYF.